Sequencing of this TCR beta chain was carried out in a study of beta chain features in type 1 diabetes. Of the isolated RNA, all was reverse transcribed, and so the sequenced material was expressed TCRB transcripts. The data were produced by immunoSEQ multiplex PCR, yet TCRdb's version contains in-frame clones alone and is incomplete. Of 140,000 or so clones listed, about 10% are singletons. The CDR3 is 14 amino acids. Trimming removed 3 bases at V and 0 bases at J, with 8 bases between. Germline lookup yields CDR1 MDHEN and CDR2 SYDVKM. Study-wide results and caveats: Naive, central memory and Treg TCRB repertoires appeared more alike in patients than in healthy donors.

This clone was seen ten or more times. Its specificity is not known. The sequence came from a man aged 18-30 years in good health. Input material: naive CD4+ T cells from blood. The rearrangement links TRBV28 to TRBJ1-2; no clear D. CDR3 sequence: CASSLVAANYGYTF. The CDR3 DNA reads as TGTGCCAGCAGTTTGGTGGCCGCTAACTATGGCTACACCTTC.